Here is one T cell receptor beta chain with its context. The data derive from a study of CD8+ T cells in alopecia areata. Once RNA had been extracted, it was reverse transcribed into cDNA to act as the sequencing template. Data came from immunoSEQ multiplex PCR; TCRdb stores just in-frame clones and leaves some out. This sample yields over 120,000 clones, of which around three fifths are seen a single time; about 6.8% belongs to the top ten. Sorted out of PBMCs were CD4+ T cells and CD8+ T cells. Germline assignment: CDR1 SNHLY and CDR2 FYNNEI. With 3 bases removed from V and 9 bases from J, the gap between germline ends came to 9 bases. This CDR3 spans 11 amino acids.

This sequence was found in a human donor with alopecia areata. This chain links TRBV2 with TRBJ2-7, with no clear D. Here the sequenced sample was CD4+ T cells sorted from blood, taken at week 0. CDR3 sequence (DNA): TGTGCCAGCAGTGAGATGGAATGGCAGTACTTC. Protein product: CASSEMEWQYF.